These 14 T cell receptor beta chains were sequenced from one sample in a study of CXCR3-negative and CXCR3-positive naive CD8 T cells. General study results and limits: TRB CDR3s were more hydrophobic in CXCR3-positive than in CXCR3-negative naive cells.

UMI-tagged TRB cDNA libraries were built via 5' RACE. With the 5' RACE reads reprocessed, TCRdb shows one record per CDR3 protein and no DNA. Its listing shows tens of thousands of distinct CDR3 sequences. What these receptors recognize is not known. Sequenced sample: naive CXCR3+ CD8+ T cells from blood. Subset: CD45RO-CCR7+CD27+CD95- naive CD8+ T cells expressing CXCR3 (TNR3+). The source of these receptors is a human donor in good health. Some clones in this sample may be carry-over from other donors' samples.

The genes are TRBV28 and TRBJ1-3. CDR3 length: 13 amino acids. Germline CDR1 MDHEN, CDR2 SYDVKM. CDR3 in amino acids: CASSPVPGNTIYF.

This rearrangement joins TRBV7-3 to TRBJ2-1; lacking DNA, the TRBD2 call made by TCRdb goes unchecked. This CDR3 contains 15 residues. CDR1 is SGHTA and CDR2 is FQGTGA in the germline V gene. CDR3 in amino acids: CASSYSGSGYNEQFF.

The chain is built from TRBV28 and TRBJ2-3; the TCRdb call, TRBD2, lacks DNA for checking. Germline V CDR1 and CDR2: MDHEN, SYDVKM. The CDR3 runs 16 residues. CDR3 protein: CASSLPGAGAGDTQYF.

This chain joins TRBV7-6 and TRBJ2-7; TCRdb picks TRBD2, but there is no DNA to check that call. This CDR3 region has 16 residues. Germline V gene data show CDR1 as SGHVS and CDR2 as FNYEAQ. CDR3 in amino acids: CASSLEPAGGLYEQYF.

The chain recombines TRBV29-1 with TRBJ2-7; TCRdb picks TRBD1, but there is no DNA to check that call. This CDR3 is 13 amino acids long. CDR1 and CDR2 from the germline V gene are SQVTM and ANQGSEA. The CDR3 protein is CSVVGTGQYEQYF.

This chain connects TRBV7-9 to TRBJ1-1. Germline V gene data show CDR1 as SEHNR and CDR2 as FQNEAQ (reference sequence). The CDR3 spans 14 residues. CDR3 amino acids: CASSLVELNTEAFF. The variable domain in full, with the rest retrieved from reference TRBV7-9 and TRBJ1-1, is DTGVSQNPRHKITKRGQNVTFRCDPISEHNRLYWYRQTLGQGPEFLTYFQNEAQLEKSRLLSDRFSAERPKGSFSTLEIQRTEQGDSAMYLCASSLVELNTEAFFGQGTRLTVV.

CDR3 protein: CASSSGTNFNEQFF. The genes are TRBV28 and TRBJ2-1; the D call from TCRdb, TRBD1, cannot be confirmed without DNA. Germline V gene data show CDR1 as MDHEN and CDR2 as SYDVKM. CDR3 size: 14 residues.

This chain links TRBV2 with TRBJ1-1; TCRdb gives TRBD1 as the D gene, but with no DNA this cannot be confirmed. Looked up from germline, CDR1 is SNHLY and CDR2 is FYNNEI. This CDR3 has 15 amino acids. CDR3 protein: CASSEVRGQGTEAFF.

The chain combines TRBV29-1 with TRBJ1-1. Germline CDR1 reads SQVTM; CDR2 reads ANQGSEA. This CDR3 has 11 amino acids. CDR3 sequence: CSVEHNTEAFF.

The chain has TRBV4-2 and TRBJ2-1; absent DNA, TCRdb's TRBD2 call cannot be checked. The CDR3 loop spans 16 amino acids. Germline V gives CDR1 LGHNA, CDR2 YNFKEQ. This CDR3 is CASSQAASGGPDEQFF.

The CDR3 spells CASSPSGRGSTDTQYF. J is TRBJ2-3 and V is TRBV7-6; TCRdb picks TRBD1, but there is no DNA to check that call. Germline V gene lookup returns CDR1 SGHVS and CDR2 FNYEAQ. This CDR3 comprises 16 residues.

This chain's CDR3 is CASSLQGGNEQFF. The chain is built from TRBV14 and TRBJ2-1; TCRdb selects TRBD1, and the lack of DNA leaves this call unchecked. Germline CDR1 reads SGHDN; CDR2 reads FVKESK. The CDR3 covers 13 residues. The variable domain in full, with the rest retrieved from reference TRBV14 and TRBJ2-1, is EAGVTQFPSHSVIEKGQTVTLRCDPISGHDNLYWYRRVMGKEIKFLLHFVKESKQDESGMPNNRFLAERTGGTYSTLKVQPAELEDSGVYFCASSLQGGNEQFFGPGTRLTVL.

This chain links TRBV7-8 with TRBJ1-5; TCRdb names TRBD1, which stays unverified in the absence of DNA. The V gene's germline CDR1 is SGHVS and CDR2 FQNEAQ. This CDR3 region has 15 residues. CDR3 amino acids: CASSLRQTRGQPQHF. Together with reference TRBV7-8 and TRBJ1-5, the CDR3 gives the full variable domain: GAGVSQSPRYKVAKRGQDVALRCDPISGHVSLFWYQQALGQGPEFLTYFQNEAQLDKSGLPSDRFFAERPEGSVSTLKIQRTQQEDSAVYLCASSLRQTRGQPQHFGDGTRLSIL.

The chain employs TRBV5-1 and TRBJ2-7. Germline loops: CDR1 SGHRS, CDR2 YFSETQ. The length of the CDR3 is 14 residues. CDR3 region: CASRPETGLDEQYF.